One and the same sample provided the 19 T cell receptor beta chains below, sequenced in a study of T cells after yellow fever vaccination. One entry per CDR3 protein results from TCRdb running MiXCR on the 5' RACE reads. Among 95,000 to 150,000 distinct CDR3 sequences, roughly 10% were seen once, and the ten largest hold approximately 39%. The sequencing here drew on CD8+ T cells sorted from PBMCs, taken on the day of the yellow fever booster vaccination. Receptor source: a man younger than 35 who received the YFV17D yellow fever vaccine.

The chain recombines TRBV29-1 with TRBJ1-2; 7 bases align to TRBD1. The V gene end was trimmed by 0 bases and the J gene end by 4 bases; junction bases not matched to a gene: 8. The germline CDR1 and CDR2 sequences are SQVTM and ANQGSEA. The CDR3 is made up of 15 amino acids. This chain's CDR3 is CSVEDRTGDGYGYTF. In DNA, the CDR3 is TGCAGCGTTGAAGATCGTACAGGGGACGGCTATGGCTACACCTTC.

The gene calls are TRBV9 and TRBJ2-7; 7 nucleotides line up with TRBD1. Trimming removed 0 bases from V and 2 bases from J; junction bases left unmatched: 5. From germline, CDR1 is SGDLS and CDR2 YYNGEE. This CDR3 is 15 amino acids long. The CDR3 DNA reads TGTGCCAGCAGCGTAGCTCCCGGGACAGCCTACGAGCAGTACTTC. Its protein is CASSVAPGTAYEQYF.

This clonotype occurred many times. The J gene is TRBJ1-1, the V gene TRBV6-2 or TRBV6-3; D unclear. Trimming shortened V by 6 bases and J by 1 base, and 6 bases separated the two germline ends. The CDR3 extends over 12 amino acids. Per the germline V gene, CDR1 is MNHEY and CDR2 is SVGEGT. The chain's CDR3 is CASRRGNTEAFF. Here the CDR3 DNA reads TGTGCCAGCAGAAGAGGGAACACTGAAGCTTTCTTT.

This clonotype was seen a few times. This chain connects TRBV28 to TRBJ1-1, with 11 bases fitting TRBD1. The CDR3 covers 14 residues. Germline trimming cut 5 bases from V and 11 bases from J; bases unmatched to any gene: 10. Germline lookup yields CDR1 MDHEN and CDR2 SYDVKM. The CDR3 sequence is CASSHRDRGIRAFF. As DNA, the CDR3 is TGTGCCAGCAGTCACAGGGACAGGGGGATTCGGGCTTTCTTT.

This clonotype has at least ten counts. CDR3 nucleotides: TGTGCCACCAGTGATGCACGGGACAGTCACGGCTACAATGAGCAGTTCTTC. Amino acids: CATSDARDSHGYNEQFF. The V and J genes are TRBV24-1 and TRBJ2-1; 7 positions match TRBD1. The V segment lost 3 bases and the J segment 3 bases; nucleotides outside the gene matches: 10. The CDR3 is made up of 17 amino acids. The V gene's germline CDR1 is KGHDR and CDR2 SFDVKD.

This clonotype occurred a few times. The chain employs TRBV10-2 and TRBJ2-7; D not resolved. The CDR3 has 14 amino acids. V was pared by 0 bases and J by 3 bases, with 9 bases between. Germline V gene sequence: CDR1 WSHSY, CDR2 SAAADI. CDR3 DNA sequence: TGCGCCAGCAGTGAGTCCGGGCGTAGCTACGAGCAGTACTTC. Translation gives CASSESGRSYEQYF.

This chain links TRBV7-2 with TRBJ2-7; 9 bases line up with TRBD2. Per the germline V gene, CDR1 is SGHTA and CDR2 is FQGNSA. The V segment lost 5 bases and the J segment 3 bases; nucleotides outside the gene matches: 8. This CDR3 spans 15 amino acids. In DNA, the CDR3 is TGTGCCAGCAGCCTAAAGCGGGGGGAACACTACGAGCAGTACTTC. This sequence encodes CASSLKRGEHYEQYF.

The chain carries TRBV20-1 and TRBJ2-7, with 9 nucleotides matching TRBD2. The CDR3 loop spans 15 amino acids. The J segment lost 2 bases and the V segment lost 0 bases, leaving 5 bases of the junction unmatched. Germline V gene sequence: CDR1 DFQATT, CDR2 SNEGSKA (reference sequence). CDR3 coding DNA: TGCAGTGCTAGAGATCTAGCGGGGACTGCCTACGAGCAGTACTTC. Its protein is CSARDLAGTAYEQYF.

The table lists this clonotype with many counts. The CDR3 nucleotides are TGTGCCAGCAGCCCAGGGGTTCCGGCCACCGGGGAGCTGTTTTTT. Protein product: CASSPGVPATGELFF. V gene TRBV6-5 combines with J gene TRBJ2-2; possibly TRBD1 for D (6 bases). From germline, CDR1 is MNHEY and CDR2 SVGAGI. V was cut by 6 bases and J by 4 bases, with 15 bases left in between. The CDR3 covers 15 residues.

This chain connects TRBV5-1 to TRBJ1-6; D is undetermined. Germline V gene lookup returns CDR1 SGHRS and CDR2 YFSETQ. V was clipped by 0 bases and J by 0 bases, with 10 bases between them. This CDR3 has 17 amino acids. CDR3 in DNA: TGCGCCAGCAGCTTGGAGCCGGCAGTCTCCTATAATTCACCCCTCCACTTT. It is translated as CASSLEPAVSYNSPLHF.

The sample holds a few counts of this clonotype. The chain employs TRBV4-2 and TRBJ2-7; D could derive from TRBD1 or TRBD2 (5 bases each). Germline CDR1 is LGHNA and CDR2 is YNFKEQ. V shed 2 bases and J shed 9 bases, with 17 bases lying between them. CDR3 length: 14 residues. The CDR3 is CASSQPTRGCGQYF. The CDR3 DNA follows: TGTGCCAGCAGCCAACCAACGAGGGGTTGCGGGCAGTACTTC.

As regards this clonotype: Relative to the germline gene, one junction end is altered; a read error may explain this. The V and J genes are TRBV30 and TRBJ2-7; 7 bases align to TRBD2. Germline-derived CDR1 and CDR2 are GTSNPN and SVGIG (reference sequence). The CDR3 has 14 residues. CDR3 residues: CSWSPTGGGYEQYF. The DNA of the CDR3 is TGTTCCTGGAGTCCAACGGGGGGTGGATACGAGCAGTACTTC.

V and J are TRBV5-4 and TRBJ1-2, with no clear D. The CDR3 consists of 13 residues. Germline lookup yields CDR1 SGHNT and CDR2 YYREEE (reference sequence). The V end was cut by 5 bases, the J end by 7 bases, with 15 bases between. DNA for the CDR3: TGTGCCAGCAGGCCAGGAAACCCCGGTGGCTACACCTTC. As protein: CASRPGNPGGYTF.

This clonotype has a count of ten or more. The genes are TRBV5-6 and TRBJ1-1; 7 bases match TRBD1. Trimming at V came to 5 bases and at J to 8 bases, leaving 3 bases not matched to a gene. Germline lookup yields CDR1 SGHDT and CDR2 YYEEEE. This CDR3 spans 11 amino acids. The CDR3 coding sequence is TGTGCCAGCAGTGACAGGGTAGAAGCTTTCTTT. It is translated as CASSDRVEAFF. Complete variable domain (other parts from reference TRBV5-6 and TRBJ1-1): DAGVTQSPTHLIKTRGQQVTLRCSPKSGHDTVSWYQQALGQGPQFIFQYYEEEERQRGNFPDRFSGHQFPNYSSELNVNALLLGDSALYLCASSDRVEAFFGQGTRLTVV.

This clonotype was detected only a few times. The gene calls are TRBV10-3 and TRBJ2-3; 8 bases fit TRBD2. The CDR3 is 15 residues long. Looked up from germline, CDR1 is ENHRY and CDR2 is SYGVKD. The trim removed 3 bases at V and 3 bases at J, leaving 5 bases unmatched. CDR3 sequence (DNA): TGTGCCATCAGTGACCGCAGCGGGGGTACAGATACGCAGTATTTT. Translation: CAISDRSGGTDTQYF.

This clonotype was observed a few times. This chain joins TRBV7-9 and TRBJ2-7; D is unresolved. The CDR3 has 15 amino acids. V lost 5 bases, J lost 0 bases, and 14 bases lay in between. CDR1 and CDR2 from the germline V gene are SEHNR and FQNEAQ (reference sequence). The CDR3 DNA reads TGTGCCAGCAGCCCACGTGGGTTAAGCTCCTACGAGCAGTACTTC. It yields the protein CASSPRGLSSYEQYF.

CDR3 in amino acids: CASISQGSDTQYF. As DNA, the CDR3 is TGTGCCAGCATCAGTCAGGGATCAGATACGCAGTATTTT. V and J are TRBV6-2 or TRBV6-3 and TRBJ2-3, with a tentative D call TRBD1 (5 bases). Trimming cost V 7 bases and J 4 bases, with 12 bases left between them. The CDR3 is made up of 13 amino acids. CDR1 is MNHEY, CDR2 SVGEGT, per germline.

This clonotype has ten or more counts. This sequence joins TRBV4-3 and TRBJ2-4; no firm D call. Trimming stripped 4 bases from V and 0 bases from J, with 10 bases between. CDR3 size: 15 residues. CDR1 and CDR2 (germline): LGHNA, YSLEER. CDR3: CASSPVNLAKNIQYF. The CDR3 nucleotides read TGCGCCAGCAGCCCGGTCAACTTAGCCAAAAACATTCAGTACTTC.

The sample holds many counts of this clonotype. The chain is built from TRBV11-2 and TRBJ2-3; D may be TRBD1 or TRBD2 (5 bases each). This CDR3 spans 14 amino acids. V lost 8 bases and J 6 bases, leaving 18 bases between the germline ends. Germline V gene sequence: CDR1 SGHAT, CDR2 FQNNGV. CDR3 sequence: CASLSRGGTDTQYF. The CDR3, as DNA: TGTGCCAGCCTCTCCCGGGGTGGGACGGATACGCAGTATTTT.